This is a list of T cell receptor beta chains from one sample in a study of blood T cell repertoires in COVID-19. TCRdb keeps only in-frame clones here, not all; method: immunoSEQ multiplex PCR. The sample carries 120,000 to 150,000 clones, 84% recorded once. The sample comprised peripheral blood. These receptors came from a woman between 50 and 59 years old in a cohort sampled during active or convalescent COVID-19. Each CDR3 is given with its conserved first and last residue. The D gene is left open where the match is weak. Some rows have no size entry. The others give once, few or many, or a class for an expanded clone.

J gene: TRBJ1-2
V gene: TRBV3-1/TRBV3-2
clone size: once
D gene: TRBD1
CDR3 DNA: TGTGCCAGCAGCTTAGACAGGGGTAGCCATGGCTACACCTTC
CDR3 protein: CASSLDRGSHGYTF

J gene: TRBJ2-5
V gene: TRBV19
clone size: .
D gene: .
CDR3 DNA: TGTGCCAGTGGAGGGTGGGAGACCCAGTACTTC
CDR3 protein: CASGGWETQYF

J gene: TRBJ2-5
V gene: TRBV3-1/TRBV3-2
clone size: once
D gene: TRBD1
CDR3 DNA: TGTGCCAGCAGCCAAGAATTTAGCAGGGGGTTGGAGACCCAGTACTTC
CDR3 protein: CASSQEFSRGLETQYF

J gene: TRBJ2-2
V gene: TRBV3-1/TRBV3-2
clone size: few
D gene: .
CDR3 DNA: TGTGCCAGCAGCCAAGAGGCCCACACCGGGGAGCTGTTTTTT
CDR3 protein: CASSQEAHTGELFF

J gene: TRBJ2-7
V gene: TRBV4-3
clone size: many
D gene: TRBD2
CDR3 DNA: TGCGCCAGCAGCCAAGATCCAGCGGGGGCGGTTTACGAGCAGTACTTC
CDR3 protein: CASSQDPAGAVYEQYF

J gene: TRBJ1-1
V gene: TRBV14
clone size: .
D gene: .
CDR3 DNA: TGTGCCAGCAGCCAAGACGGCCAGAGAGGCACTGAAGCTTTCTTT
CDR3 protein: CASSQDGQRGTEAFF

J gene: TRBJ1-5
V gene: TRBV6-5
clone size: .
D gene: .
CDR3 DNA: TGTGCCAGCAGTTCCGACAGAAGGGCACAGCCCCAGCATTTT
CDR3 protein: CASSSDRRAQPQHF

J gene: TRBJ2-1
V gene: TRBV4-3
clone size: .
D gene: .
CDR3 DNA: TGCGCCAGCAGCCAAAGTCGGACTTCCTACAATGAGCAGTTCTTC
CDR3 protein: CASSQSRTSYNEQFF

J gene: TRBJ2-7
V gene: TRBV27
clone size: .
D gene: TRBD1
CDR3 DNA: TGTGCCAGCAGTCCGCGACAGGGCCTCCACGAGCAGTACTTC
CDR3 protein: CASSPRQGLHEQYF

J gene: TRBJ1-4
V gene: TRBV18
clone size: .
D gene: .
CDR3 DNA: TGTGCCAGCTCACCCGTGACAGGAGCTAATGAAAAACTGTTTTTT
CDR3 protein: CASSPVTGANEKLFF

J gene: TRBJ1-5
V gene: TRBV5-3
clone size: .
D gene: TRBD1
CDR3 DNA: TGTGCCAGAAGCAAAGACAGGGTCAGTAATCAGCCCCAGCATTTT
CDR3 protein: CARSKDRVSNQPQHF

J gene: TRBJ1-1
V gene: TRBV7-2
clone size: .
D gene: TRBD1
CDR3 DNA: TGTGCCAGCAGCCGGCCGGGACAGGGGTCCTTTAGGGCCGAAGCTTTCTTT
CDR3 protein: CASSRPGQGSFRAEAFF

J gene: TRBJ2-7
V gene: TRBV7-3
clone size: few
D gene: .
CDR3 DNA: TGTGCCAGCAGCCCTAGACAGGATTCCTACGAGCAGTACTTC
CDR3 protein: CASSPRQDSYEQYF

J gene: TRBJ1-5
V gene: TRBV6-5
clone size: .
D gene: TRBD1
CDR3 DNA: TGTGCCAGCAGTTACCGTACCGGGACAGACAATCAGCCCCAGCATTTT
CDR3 protein: CASSYRTGTDNQPQHF

J gene: TRBJ1-2
V gene: TRBV2
clone size: .
D gene: .
CDR3 DNA: TGTGCCAGCACTACTGTGAGGCAACATGGCTACACCTTC
CDR3 protein: CASTTVRQHGYTF

J gene: TRBJ1-5
V gene: TRBV5-1
clone size: .
D gene: .
CDR3 DNA: TGCGCCAGCAGCTTGGGTGGGGCTAGCAATCAGCCCCAGCATTTT
CDR3 protein: CASSLGGASNQPQHF

J gene: TRBJ1-2
V gene: TRBV3-1/TRBV3-2
clone size: .
D gene: TRBD1
CDR3 DNA: TGTGCCAGCAGCCAAGGAGGACAGGACTATGGCTACACCTTC
CDR3 protein: CASSQGGQDYGYTF

J gene: TRBJ1-5
V gene: TRBV11-2
clone size: .
D gene: TRBD1
CDR3 DNA: TGTGCCAGCAGGCAAACGACAGGGGGCAGTCAGCCCCAGCATTTT
CDR3 protein: CASRQTTGGSQPQHF

J gene: TRBJ1-4
V gene: TRBV2
clone size: .
D gene: .
CDR3 DNA: TGTGCCAGCAGTGATTCTGGTGCCACAAAAAAACTGTTTTTT
CDR3 protein: CASSDSGATKKLFF

J gene: TRBJ2-7
V gene: TRBV6-6
clone size: .
D gene: TRBD2
CDR3 DNA: TGTGCCAGCAGTTACATCCTAGCGGGTCCCGAGCAGTACTTC
CDR3 protein: CASSYILAGPEQYF

J gene: TRBJ1-6
V gene: TRBV30
clone size: .
D gene: TRBD1
CDR3 DNA: TGTGCCTGGATGGAGGGGGCATCCTATAATTCACCCCTCCACTTT
CDR3 protein: CAWMEGASYNSPLHF

J gene: TRBJ1-2
V gene: TRBV13
clone size: .
D gene: .
CDR3 DNA: TGTGCCAGCAGCTTATTCGGGGGGTATAACTATGGCTACACCTTC
CDR3 protein: CASSLFGGYNYGYTF

J gene: TRBJ2-5
V gene: TRBV7-7
clone size: .
D gene: TRBD1
CDR3 DNA: TGTGCTAGCAGCTCCGGGACAGGGGGACAAGAGACCCAGTACTTC
CDR3 protein: CASSSGTGGQETQYF

J gene: TRBJ1-4
V gene: TRBV5-1
clone size: .
D gene: TRBD1
CDR3 DNA: TGCGCCAGCAGCCCCCCGGGGACAGGGGGCGAAAAACTGTTTTTT
CDR3 protein: CASSPPGTGGEKLFF

J gene: TRBJ1-5
V gene: TRBV7-2
clone size: .
D gene: TRBD1
CDR3 DNA: TGTGCCAGCAGCTTAGGGGGGTTGGGACAGGGGTATCAGCCCCAGCATTTT
CDR3 protein: CASSLGGLGQGYQPQHF

J gene: TRBJ1-1
V gene: TRBV12-5
clone size: .
D gene: .
CDR3 DNA: TGTGCTAGTGGTTTCCGGGGCACTGAAGCTTTCTTT
CDR3 protein: CASGFRGTEAFF

J gene: TRBJ1-1
V gene: TRBV12-3/TRBV12-4
clone size: .
D gene: .
CDR3 DNA: TGTGCCAGCAGTCCCATCCGGGACACTGAAGCTTTCTTT
CDR3 protein: CASSPIRDTEAFF

J gene: TRBJ1-2
V gene: TRBV29-1
clone size: .
D gene: .
CDR3 DNA: TGCAGCGTTGAAGTTTGGGCAGGGGCCGGCTACACCTTC
CDR3 protein: CSVEVWAGAGYTF

J gene: TRBJ1-1
V gene: TRBV14
clone size: few
D gene: TRBD1
CDR3 DNA: TGTGCCAGCAGCCCCCACCCCGACAGGGGGCTTCTGGATTTCTTT
CDR3 protein: CASSPHPDRGLLDFF

J gene: TRBJ2-7
V gene: TRBV13
clone size: .
D gene: TRBD1
CDR3 DNA: TGTGCCAGCAGCTCGACAGGGGCCCCCAACGAGCAGTACTTC
CDR3 protein: CASSSTGAPNEQYF

J gene: TRBJ1-2
V gene: TRBV2
clone size: .
D gene: TRBD1
CDR3 DNA: TGTGCCAGCAGCGTAGGGGGCGTTTATGGCTACACCTTC
CDR3 protein: CASSVGGVYGYTF

J gene: TRBJ2-2
V gene: TRBV5-1
clone size: once
D gene: TRBD1
CDR3 DNA: TGCGCCAGCAGCTTACAGGGGGACAGGGGAACCGGGGAGCTGTTTTTT
CDR3 protein: CASSLQGDRGTGELFF

J gene: TRBJ2-7
V gene: TRBV5-1
clone size: .
D gene: .
CDR3 DNA: TGCGCCAGCAGCCCCGGACTACCGACAGGGGAGCAGTACTTC
CDR3 protein: CASSPGLPTGEQYF

J gene: TRBJ2-2
V gene: TRBV9
clone size: .
D gene: TRBD2
CDR3 DNA: TGTGCCAGCAGCGCGACTAGCGGGGTAACCGGGGAGCTGTTTTTT
CDR3 protein: CASSATSGVTGELFF

J gene: TRBJ1-2
V gene: TRBV29-1
clone size: .
D gene: .
CDR3 DNA: TGCAGCGTTTATGACTATGGCTACACCTTC
CDR3 protein: CSVYDYGYTF